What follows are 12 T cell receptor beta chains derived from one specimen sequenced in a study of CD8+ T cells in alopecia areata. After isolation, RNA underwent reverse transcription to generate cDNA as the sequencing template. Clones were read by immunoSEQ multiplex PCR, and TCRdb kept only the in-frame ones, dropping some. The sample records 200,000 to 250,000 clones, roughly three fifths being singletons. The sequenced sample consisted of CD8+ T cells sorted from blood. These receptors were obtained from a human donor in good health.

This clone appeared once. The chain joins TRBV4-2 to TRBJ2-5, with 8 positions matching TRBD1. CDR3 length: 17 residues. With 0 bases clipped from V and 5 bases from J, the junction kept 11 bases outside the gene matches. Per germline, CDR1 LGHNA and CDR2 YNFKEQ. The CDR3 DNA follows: TGTGCCAGCAGCCAAGAGGAGGCGACAGGGGTGGCCGAGACCCAGTACTTC. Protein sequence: CASSQEEATGVAETQYF.

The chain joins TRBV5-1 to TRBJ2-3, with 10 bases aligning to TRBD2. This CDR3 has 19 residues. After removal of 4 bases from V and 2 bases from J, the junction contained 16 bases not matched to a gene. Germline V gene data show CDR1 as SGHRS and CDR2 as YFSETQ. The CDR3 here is CASSPDNSISGGFTDTQYF. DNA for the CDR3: TGCGCCAGCAGCCCCGATAACTCTATTAGCGGGGGGTTCACAGATACGCAGTATTTT.

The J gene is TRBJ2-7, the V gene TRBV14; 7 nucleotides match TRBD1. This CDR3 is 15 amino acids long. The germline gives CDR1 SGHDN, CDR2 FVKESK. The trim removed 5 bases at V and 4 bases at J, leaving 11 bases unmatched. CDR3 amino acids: CASSYTGVVLYEQYF. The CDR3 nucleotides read TGTGCCAGCAGCTATACAGGGGTCGTTTTATACGAGCAGTACTTC. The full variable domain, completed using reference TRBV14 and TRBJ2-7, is EAGVTQFPSHSVIEKGQTVTLRCDPISGHDNLYWYRRVMGKEIKFLLHFVKESKQDESGMPNNRFLAERTGGTYSTLKVQPAELEDSGVYFCASSYTGVVLYEQYFGPGTRLTVT.

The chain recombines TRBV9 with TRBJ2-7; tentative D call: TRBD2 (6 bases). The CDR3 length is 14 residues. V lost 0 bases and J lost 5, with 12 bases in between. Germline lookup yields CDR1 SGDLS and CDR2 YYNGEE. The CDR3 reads CASSVGGGTHEQYF. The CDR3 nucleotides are TGTGCCAGCAGCGTAGGAGGAGGGACCCACGAGCAGTACTTC.

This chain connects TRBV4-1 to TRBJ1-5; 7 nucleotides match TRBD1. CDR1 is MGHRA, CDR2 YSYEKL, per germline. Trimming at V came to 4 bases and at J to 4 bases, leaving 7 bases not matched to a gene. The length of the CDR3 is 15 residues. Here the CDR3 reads CASSPGTVGNQPQHF. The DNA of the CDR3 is TGCGCCAGCAGCCCTGGGACAGTTGGGAATCAGCCCCAGCATTTT.

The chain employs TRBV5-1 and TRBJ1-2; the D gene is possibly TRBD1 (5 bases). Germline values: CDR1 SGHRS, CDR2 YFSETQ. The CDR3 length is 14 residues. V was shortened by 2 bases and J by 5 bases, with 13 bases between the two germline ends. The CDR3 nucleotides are TGCGCCAGCAGCTTCGAAGGGGAGGGTTATGGCTACACCTTC. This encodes CASSFEGEGYGYTF.

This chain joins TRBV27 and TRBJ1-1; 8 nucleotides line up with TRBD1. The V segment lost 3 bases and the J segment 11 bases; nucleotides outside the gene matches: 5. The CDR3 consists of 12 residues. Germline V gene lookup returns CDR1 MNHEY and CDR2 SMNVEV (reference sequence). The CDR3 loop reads CASSFPTGVAFF. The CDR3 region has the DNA TGTGCCAGCAGTTTCCCGACAGGGGTCGCTTTCTTT.

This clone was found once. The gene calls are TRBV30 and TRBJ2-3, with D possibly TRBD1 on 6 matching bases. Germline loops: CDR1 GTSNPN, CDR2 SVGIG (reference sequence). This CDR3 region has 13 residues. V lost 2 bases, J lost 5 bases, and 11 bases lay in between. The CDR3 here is CAWSITGIDTQYF. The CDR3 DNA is TGTGCCTGGAGTATTACAGGGATAGATACGCAGTATTTT.

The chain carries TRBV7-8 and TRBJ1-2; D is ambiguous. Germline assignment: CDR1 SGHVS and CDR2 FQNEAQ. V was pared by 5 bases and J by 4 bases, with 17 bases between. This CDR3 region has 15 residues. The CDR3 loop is CASSPVNGLIYGYTF. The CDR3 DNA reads TGTGCCAGCAGCCCAGTGAACGGGCTAATCTATGGCTACACCTTC.

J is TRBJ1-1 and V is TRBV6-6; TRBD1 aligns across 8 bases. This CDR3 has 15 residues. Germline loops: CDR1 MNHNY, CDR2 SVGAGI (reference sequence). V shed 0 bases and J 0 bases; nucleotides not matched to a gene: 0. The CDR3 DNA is TGTGCCAGCAGTTACTCGGGACAGGTGAACACTGAAGCTTTCTTT. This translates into CASSYSGQVNTEAFF.

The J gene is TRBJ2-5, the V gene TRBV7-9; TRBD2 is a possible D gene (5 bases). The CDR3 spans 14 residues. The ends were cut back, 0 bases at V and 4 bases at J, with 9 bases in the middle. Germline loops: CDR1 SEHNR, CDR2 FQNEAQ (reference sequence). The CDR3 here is CASSLAGVGETQYF. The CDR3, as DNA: TGTGCCAGCAGCTTAGCCGGGGTCGGAGAGACCCAGTACTTC.

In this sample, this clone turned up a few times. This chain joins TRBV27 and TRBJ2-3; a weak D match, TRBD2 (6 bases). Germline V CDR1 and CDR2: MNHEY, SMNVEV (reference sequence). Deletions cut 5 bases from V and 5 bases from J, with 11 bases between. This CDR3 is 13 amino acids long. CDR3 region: CASSGLRKDTQYF. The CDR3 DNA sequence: TGTGCCAGCAGTGGACTACGCAAAGATACGCAGTATTTT.